Below are 16 T cell receptor beta chains sequenced from a single sample in a study of blood T cell repertoires in COVID-19. Assay used: immunoSEQ multiplex PCR; TCRdb lists only in-frame clones, some missing. The table records 130,000 to 150,000 clones, almost 90% of them present only once. Sequenced sample: peripheral blood. Source of these receptors: a human donor in a cohort sampled during active COVID-19.

The chain is built from TRBV5-5 and TRBJ1-4; tentative D call: TRBD1 (6 bases). Germline-derived CDR1 and CDR2 are SGHKS and YYEKEE (reference sequence). There are 16 residues in the CDR3. V lost 4 bases and J lost 5, with 18 bases in between. The CDR3 nucleotides are TGTGCCAGCAGCGCGCTGGCAGGGGTTCTGAATGAAAAACTGTTTTTT. It encodes CASSALAGVLNEKLFF.

J is TRBJ1-5 and V is TRBV28, with 8 bases matching TRBD1. The CDR3 consists of 15 residues. Germline values: CDR1 MDHEN, CDR2 SYDVKM. J was trimmed by 2 bases and V by 5 bases; bases with no gene match: 5. For the CDR3, the DNA is TGTGCCAGCAGTGATGCAGGGGGCGGCAATCAGCCCCAGCATTTT. Translation gives CASSDAGGGNQPQHF.

CDR3 residues: CAIRKSVYRSLYNEQFF. The CDR3 DNA follows: TGTGCCATCAGAAAGAGCGTATACAGGTCACTCTACAATGAGCAGTTCTTC. The chain links TRBV10-3 to TRBJ2-1, with a possible D match to TRBD1 (5 bases). The CDR3 covers 17 residues. The germline gives CDR1 ENHRY, CDR2 SYGVKD. V lost 6 bases and J lost 3, with 21 bases in between.

This chain connects TRBV12-3 or TRBV12-4 to TRBJ2-5, with D uncertain. Deletions cut 8 bases from V and 5 bases from J, with 12 bases between. The CDR3 totals 12 residues. DNA of the CDR3: TGTGCCAGCGCAGTCTTGGTGGAGACCCAGTACTTC. Amino acid sequence: CASAVLVETQYF.

The chain has TRBV6-5 and TRBJ2-3; D is perhaps TRBD2 (5 bases). The CDR3 covers 14 residues. CDR1 MNHEY and CDR2 SVGAGI come from the germline V gene. The ends were cut back, 5 bases at V and 1 base at J, with 10 bases in the middle. This CDR3 is CASSTLGGTDTQYF. The CDR3 bases are TGTGCCAGCAGTACCCTCGGGGGCACAGATACGCAGTATTTT.

This clone was detected ten times or more. CDR3 sequence: CASSLSGYNSPLHF. The CDR3 DNA reads TGTGCCAGCAGCTTATCGGGGTATAATTCACCCCTCCACTTT. The J gene is TRBJ1-6, the V gene TRBV7-3; D remains ambiguous. Per the germline V gene, CDR1 is SGHTA and CDR2 is FQGTGA. The CDR3 totals 14 residues. The V end was cut by 2 bases, the J end by 4 bases, with 6 bases between.

This chain links TRBV24-1 with TRBJ2-1; a weak D match, TRBD2 (6 bases). The V and J ends lost 5 bases and 4 bases respectively, with 17 bases between them. The CDR3 contains 16 residues. Germline V lookup: CDR1 KGHDR, CDR2 SFDVKD. The CDR3 is CATSVLRQGGYNEQFF. The DNA for the CDR3 is TGTGCCACCAGTGTACTAAGGCAGGGAGGTTACAATGAGCAGTTCTTC.

The genes are TRBV5-6 and TRBJ1-5; TRBD1 aligns across 10 bases. The CDR3 sequence is 18 residues long. Germline trimming cut 3 bases from V and 2 bases from J; bases unmatched to any gene: 11. The germline CDR1 and CDR2 sequences are SGHDT and YYEEEE. The CDR3 here is CASSCPGQGLEGNQPQHF. CDR3 nucleotides: TGTGCCAGCAGCTGTCCGGGACAGGGGCTGGAGGGCAATCAGCCCCAGCATTTT.

The chain combines TRBV28 with TRBJ2-7; 8 bases line up with TRBD1. J lost 3 bases, V lost 3 bases, and 1 base had no gene match. The CDR3 runs 13 residues. Germline lookup yields CDR1 MDHEN and CDR2 SYDVKM. The CDR3 sequence: CASSFTGGYEQYF. CDR3 DNA: TGTGCCAGCAGTTTCACAGGGGGCTACGAGCAGTACTTC.

The rearrangement joins TRBV6-2 or TRBV6-3 to TRBJ2-3, with 7 bases identical to TRBD1. Trimming took 2 bases from V and 0 from J; bases not matched to a gene: 2. CDR1 and CDR2 (germline): MNHEY, SVGEGT. The CDR3 covers 15 residues. CDR3 nucleotides: TGTGCCAGCAGTTACGACAGGGCTAGCACAGATACGCAGTATTTT. It yields the protein CASSYDRASTDTQYF.

V and J are TRBV5-8 and TRBJ1-1; no clear D gene. Germline CDR1 SGHTS, CDR2 YDEGEE. Trimming pared 4 bases from V and 6 bases from J, leaving 10 bases between. The CDR3 contains 12 residues. The CDR3 here is CASSRISAEAFF. The CDR3 DNA reads TGTGCCAGCAGCCGAATATCAGCTGAAGCTTTCTTT.

This rearrangement joins TRBV19 to TRBJ2-2; 7 positions agree with TRBD1. V dropped 6 bases and J dropped 4; count of bases not matched to a gene: 8. The CDR3 spans 15 residues. Germline V lookup: CDR1 LNHDA, CDR2 SQIVND (reference sequence). CDR3 protein: CASSRRQGSTGELFF. CDR3 coding DNA: TGTGCCAGTAGCCGAAGACAGGGAAGCACCGGGGAGCTGTTTTTT.

This chain links TRBV6-1 with TRBJ1-4, with a weak D call TRBD1 (5 bases). The CDR3 length is 15 residues. The V end lost 1 base, the J end lost 8 bases, and 14 bases lay between the germline ends. The germline V gene encodes CDR1 MNHNS and CDR2 SASEGT. CDR3 in amino acids: CASSEGAGGVEKLFF. CDR3 in DNA: TGTGCCAGCAGTGAAGGGGCCGGGGGGGTAGAAAAACTGTTTTTT.

The V gene is TRBV27, the J gene TRBJ1-5; 8 nucleotides align to TRBD1. J lost 10 bases, V lost 6 bases, and 8 bases had no gene match. Germline V gene sequence: CDR1 MNHEY, CDR2 SMNVEV (reference sequence). This CDR3 is built from 13 residues. The CDR3 nucleotides read TGTGCCAGCAGGACAGGGGAGGCAGGACCCCAGCATTTT. This sequence encodes CASRTGEAGPQHF.

The chain carries TRBV7-2 and TRBJ2-1; 8 bases match TRBD2. This CDR3 has 15 residues. Germline V CDR1 and CDR2: SGHTA, FQGNSA. With 8 bases clipped from V and 0 bases from J, the junction kept 6 bases outside the gene matches. The CDR3 protein is CASGRREVSYNEQFF. As DNA, the CDR3 is TGTGCCAGCGGGCGGCGGGAGGTCTCCTACAATGAGCAGTTCTTC.

The rearrangement joins TRBV7-6 to TRBJ2-5, with 11 bases matching TRBD2. V dropped 1 base and J dropped 1; count of bases not matched to a gene: 2. CDR1 SGHVS and CDR2 FNYEAQ come from the germline V gene. CDR3 length equals 16 residues. This chain's CDR3 is CASSLGGLAAQETQYF. The CDR3 DNA is TGTGCCAGCAGCTTAGGGGGACTAGCGGCCCAAGAGACCCAGTACTTC. Full variable domain (outside the CDR3, taken from reference TRBV7-6 and TRBJ2-5): GAGVSQSPRYKVTKRGQDVALRCDPISGHVSLYWYRQALGQGPEFLTYFNYEAQQDKSGLPNDRFSAERPEGSISTLTIQRTEQRDSAMYRCASSLGGLAAQETQYFGPGTRLLVL.